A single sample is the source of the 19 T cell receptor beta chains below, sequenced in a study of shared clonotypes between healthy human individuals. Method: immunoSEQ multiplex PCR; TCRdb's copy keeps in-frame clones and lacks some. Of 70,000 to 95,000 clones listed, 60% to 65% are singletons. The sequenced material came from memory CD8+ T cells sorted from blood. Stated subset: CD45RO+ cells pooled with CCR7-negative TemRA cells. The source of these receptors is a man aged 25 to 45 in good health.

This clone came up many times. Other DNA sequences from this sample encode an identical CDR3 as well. The CDR3 DNA is TGTGCCAGCAGTTTAGTGGACTACGAGCAGTACTTC. This gives the protein CASSLVDYEQYF. This rearrangement joins TRBV28 to TRBJ2-7; the D is unclear. The CDR3 contains 12 residues. Trimming took off 2 bases at V and 3 bases at J, with 5 bases between the two ends. CDR1 and CDR2 from the germline V gene are MDHEN and SYDVKM.

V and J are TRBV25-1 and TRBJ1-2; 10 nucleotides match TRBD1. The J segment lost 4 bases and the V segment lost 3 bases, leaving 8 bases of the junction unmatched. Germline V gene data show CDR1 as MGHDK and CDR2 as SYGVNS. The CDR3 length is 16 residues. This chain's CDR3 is CASSDWDRGCCYGYTF. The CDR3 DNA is TGTGCCAGCAGTGATTGGGACAGGGGATGCTGCTATGGCTACACCTTC.

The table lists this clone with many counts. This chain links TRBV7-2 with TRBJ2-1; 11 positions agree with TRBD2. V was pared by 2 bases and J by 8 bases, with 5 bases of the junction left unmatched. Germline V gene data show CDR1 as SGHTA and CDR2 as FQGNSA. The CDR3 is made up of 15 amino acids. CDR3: CASSLLLAGGHEQFF. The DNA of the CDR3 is TGTGCCAGCAGCTTACTTCTAGCGGGAGGACATGAGCAGTTCTTC. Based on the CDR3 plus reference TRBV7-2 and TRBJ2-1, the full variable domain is GAGVSQSPSNKVTEKGKDVELRCDPISGHTALYWYRQSLGQGLEFLIYFQGNSAPDKSGLPSDRFSAERTGGSVSTLTIQRTQQEDSAVYLCASSLLLAGGHEQFFGPGTRLTVL.

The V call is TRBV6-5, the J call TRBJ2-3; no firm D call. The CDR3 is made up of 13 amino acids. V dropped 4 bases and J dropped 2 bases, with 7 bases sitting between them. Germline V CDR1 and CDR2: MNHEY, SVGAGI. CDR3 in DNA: TGTGCCAGCAGTTCCCTTGCCACAGATACGCAGTATTTT. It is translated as CASSSLATDTQYF.

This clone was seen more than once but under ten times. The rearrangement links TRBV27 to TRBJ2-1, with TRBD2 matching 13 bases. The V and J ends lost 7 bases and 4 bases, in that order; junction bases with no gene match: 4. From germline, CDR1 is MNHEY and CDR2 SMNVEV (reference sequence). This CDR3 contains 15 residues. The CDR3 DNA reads TGTGCCAGCACTCAACTAGCGGGAGGGTACAATGAGCAGTTCTTC. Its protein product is CASTQLAGGYNEQFF.

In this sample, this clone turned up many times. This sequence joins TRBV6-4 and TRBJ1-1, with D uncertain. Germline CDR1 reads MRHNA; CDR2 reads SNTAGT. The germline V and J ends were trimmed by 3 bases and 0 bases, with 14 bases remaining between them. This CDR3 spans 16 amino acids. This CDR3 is CASSELHSKMNTEAFF. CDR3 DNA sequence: TGTGCCAGCAGTGAGCTGCACAGTAAAATGAACACTGAAGCTTTCTTT.

Here the CDR3 reads CASSERTSGSADTQYF. In DNA form, the CDR3 reads TGTGCCAGCAGTGAACGGACTAGCGGGAGCGCAGATACGCAGTATTTT. The chain is built from TRBV25-1 and TRBJ2-3, with 13 bases matching TRBD2. Looked up from germline, CDR1 is MGHDK and CDR2 is SYGVNS. Trimming took 2 bases from V and 4 from J; bases not matched to a gene: 3. This CDR3 has 16 residues.

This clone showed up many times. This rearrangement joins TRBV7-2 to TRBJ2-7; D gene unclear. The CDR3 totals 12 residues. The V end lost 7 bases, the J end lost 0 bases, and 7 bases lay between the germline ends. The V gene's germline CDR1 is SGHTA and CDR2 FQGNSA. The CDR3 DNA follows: TGTGCCAGCAAGGCTCTCTCCTACGAGCAGTACTTC. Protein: CASKALSYEQYF.

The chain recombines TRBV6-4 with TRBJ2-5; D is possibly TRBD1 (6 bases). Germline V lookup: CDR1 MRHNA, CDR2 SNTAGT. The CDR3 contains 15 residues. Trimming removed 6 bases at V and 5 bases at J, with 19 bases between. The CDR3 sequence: CASSKFRGGVETQYF. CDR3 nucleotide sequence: TGTGCCAGCAGCAAGTTTCGAGGGGGTGTGGAGACCCAGTACTTC.

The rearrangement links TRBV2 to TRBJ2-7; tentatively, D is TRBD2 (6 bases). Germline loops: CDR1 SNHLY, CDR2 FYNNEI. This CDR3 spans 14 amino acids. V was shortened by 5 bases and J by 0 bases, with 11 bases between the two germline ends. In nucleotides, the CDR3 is TGTGCCAGCAGTCCAGGGACTTTCTCCTACGAGCAGTACTTC. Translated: CASSPGTFSYEQYF.

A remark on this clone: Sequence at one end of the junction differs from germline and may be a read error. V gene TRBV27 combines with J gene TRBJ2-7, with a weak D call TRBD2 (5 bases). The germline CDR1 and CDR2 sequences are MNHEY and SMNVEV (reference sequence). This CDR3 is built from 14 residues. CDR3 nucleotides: TGTGCCAGCAATTTATATCGGGGAACGAGTGAGCAGTACTTC. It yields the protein CASNLYRGTSEQYF.

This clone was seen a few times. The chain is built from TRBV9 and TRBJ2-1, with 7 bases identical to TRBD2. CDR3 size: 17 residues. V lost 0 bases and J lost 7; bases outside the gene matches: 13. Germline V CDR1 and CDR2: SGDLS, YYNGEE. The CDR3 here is CASSVDPLSGIQNEQFF. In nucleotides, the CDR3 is TGTGCCAGCAGCGTAGACCCCCTGAGCGGGATTCAAAATGAGCAGTTCTTC. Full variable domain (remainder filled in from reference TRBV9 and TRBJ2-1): DSGVTQTPKHLITATGQRVTLRCSPRSGDLSVYWYQQSLDQGLQFLIQYYNGEERAKGNILERFSAQQFPDLHSELNLSSLELGDSALYFCASSVDPLSGIQNEQFFGPGTRLTVL.

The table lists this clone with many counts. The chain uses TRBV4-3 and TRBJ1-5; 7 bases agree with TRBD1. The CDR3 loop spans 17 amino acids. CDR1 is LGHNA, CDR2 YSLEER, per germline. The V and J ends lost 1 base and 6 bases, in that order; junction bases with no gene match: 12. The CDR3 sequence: CASSQGEGGAGSQPQHF. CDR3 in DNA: TGCGCCAGCAGCCAAGGTGAAGGGGGCGCAGGGTCTCAGCCCCAGCATTTT.

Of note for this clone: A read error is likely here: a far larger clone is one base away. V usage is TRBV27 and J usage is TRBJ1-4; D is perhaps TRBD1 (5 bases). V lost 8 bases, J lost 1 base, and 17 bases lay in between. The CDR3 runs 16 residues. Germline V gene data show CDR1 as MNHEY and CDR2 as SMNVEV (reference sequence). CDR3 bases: TGTGCCAGCTCATATGGGGATAGGGGAACTAATGAAAAACTGTTTTTT. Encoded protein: CASSYGDRGTNEKLFF.

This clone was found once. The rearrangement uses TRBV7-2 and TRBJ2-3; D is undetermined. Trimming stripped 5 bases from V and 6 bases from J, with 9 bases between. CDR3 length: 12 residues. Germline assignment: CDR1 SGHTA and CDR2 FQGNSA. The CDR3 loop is CASSPYSDTQYF. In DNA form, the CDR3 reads TGTGCCAGCAGCCCCTATTCGGATACGCAGTATTTT.

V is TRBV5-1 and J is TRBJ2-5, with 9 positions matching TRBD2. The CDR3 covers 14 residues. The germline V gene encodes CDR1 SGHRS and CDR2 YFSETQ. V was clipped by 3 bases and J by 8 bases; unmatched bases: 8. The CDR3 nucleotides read TGCGCCAGCAGCTCTAGCGGGATGGAGGGTACCCAGTACTTC. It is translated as CASSSSGMEGTQYF.

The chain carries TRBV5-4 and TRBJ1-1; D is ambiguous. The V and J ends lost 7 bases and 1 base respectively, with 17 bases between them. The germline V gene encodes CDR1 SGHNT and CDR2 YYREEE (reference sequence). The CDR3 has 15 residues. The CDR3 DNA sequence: TGTGCCAGCCAAATTTTTCTTCTGGAGAACACTGAAGCTTTCTTT. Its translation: CASQIFLLENTEAFF.

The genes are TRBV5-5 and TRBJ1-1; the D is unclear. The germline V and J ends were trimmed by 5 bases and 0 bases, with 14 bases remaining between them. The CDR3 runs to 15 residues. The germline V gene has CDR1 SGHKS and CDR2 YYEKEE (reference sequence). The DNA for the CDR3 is TGTGCCAGCAGTATAAGTGAAGGGCTGAACACTGAAGCTTTCTTT. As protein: CASSISEGLNTEAFF.

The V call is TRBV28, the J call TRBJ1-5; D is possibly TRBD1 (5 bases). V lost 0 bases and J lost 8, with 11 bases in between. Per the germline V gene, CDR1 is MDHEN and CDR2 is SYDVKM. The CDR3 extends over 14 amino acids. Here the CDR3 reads CASSLWQGRKPQHF. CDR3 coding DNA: TGTGCCAGCAGTTTATGGCAGGGAAGGAAGCCCCAGCATTTT.